This is a list of T cell receptor beta chains from one sample in a study of control samples from healthy donors and cancer patients. Some clones are missing from TCRdb's copy, which holds only in-frame ones; the method was immunoSEQ multiplex PCR. The sample comprises some 100,000 clones, just over 85% of which are singletons, and roughly 15% rests with the top ten. Material for sequencing was blood. The source is a man aged 25-45 years in good health. Both conserved end residues are part of each CDR3. The D gene is left open where the match is weak. Not every row has a clone size; where given, it reads once, few, many or a size class.

J: TRBJ2-7; D: TRBD2; V: TRBV5-5; length: 18; size: .; CDR3: CASSREGATSGKRREQYF; DNA: TGTGCCAGCAGCCGCGAAGGGGCCACTAGCGGGAAGCGGCGCGAGCAGTACTTC
J: TRBJ2-7; D: TRBD2; V: TRBV5-4; length: 16; size: .; CDR3: CASSLGNSGRSYEQYF; DNA: TGTGCCAGCAGCTTGGGGAATAGCGGGAGGTCTTACGAGCAGTACTTC
J: TRBJ1-5; D: TRBD1; V: TRBV6-5; length: 14; size: .; CDR3: CASRKGTGNQPQHF; DNA: TGTGCCAGCAGGAAGGGGACAGGAAATCAGCCCCAGCATTTT
J: TRBJ2-1; D: .; V: TRBV9; length: 15; size: .; CDR3: CASSDRDISYNEQFF; DNA: TGTGCCAGCAGCGACCGGGATATCTCCTACAATGAGCAGTTCTTC
J: TRBJ1-4; D: .; V: TRBV20-1; length: 11; size: .; CDR3: CSARDGKKLFF; DNA: TGCAGTGCTAGAGATGGAAAGAAACTGTTTTTT
J: TRBJ2-3; D: TRBD1; V: TRBV6-1; length: 14; size: .; CDR3: CASSDTQGIDTQYF; DNA: TGTGCCAGCAGTGACACACAGGGGATCGATACGCAGTATTTT
J: TRBJ2-7; D: .; V: TRBV2; length: 15; size: .; CDR3: CASNPATFTSYEQYF; DNA: TGTGCCAGCAACCCTGCGACTTTCACCTCCTACGAGCAGTACTTC
J: TRBJ1-6; D: .; V: TRBV7-2; length: 14; size: .; CDR3: CASSSGILYSPLHF; DNA: TGTGCCAGCAGCTCCGGCATACTTTATTCACCCCTCCACTTT
J: TRBJ2-2; D: .; V: TRBV28; length: 17; size: .; CDR3: CASSPTAGLSMTGELFF; DNA: TGTGCCAGCAGCCCGACAGCGGGCTTAAGTATGACCGGGGAGCTGTTTTTT
J: TRBJ2-1; D: .; V: TRBV6-2/TRBV6-3; length: 18; size: .; CDR3: CASSSYRDPVGRGDEQFF; DNA: TGTGCCAGCAGTTCATACCGGGACCCCGTAGGCCGGGGCGATGAGCAGTTCTTC
J: TRBJ2-1; D: TRBD2; V: TRBV19; length: 14; size: .; CDR3: CASCSGASYNEQFF; DNA: TGTGCCAGTTGTAGCGGGGCCTCCTACAATGAGCAGTTCTTC
J: TRBJ1-4; D: .; V: TRBV5-4; length: 13; size: .; CDR3: CASSLGGSEKLFF; DNA: TGTGCCAGCAGCTTGGGAGGGAGTGAAAAACTGTTTTTT
J: TRBJ1-1; D: .; V: TRBV5-1; length: 14; size: .; CDR3: CASSLAPGNTEAFF; DNA: TGCGCCAGCAGCTTGGCCCCGGGGAACACTGAAGCTTTCTTT
J: TRBJ2-7; D: .; V: TRBV10-3; length: 13; size: .; CDR3: CAISEPGPYEQYF; DNA: TGTGCCATCAGTGAGCCGGGGCCCTACGAGCAGTACTTC
J: TRBJ2-5; D: .; V: TRBV5-5; length: 12; size: .; CDR3: CATQGSGETQYF; DNA: TGTGCCACCCAGGGCTCGGGGGAGACCCAGTACTTC
J: TRBJ1-1; D: TRBD1; V: TRBV27; length: 14; size: .; CDR3: CASSQITGGTEAFF; DNA: TGTGCCAGCAGTCAGATAACAGGGGGAACTGAAGCTTTCTTT
J: TRBJ2-7; D: TRBD2; V: TRBV7-2; length: 13; size: .; CDR3: CASSFGRNNEQYF; DNA: TGTGCCAGCAGCTTCGGGAGGAACAACGAGCAGTACTTC
J: TRBJ2-7; D: TRBD2; V: TRBV24-1; length: 16; size: .; CDR3: CATSDYGTSGSYEQYF; DNA: TGTGCCACCAGTGATTACGGGACTAGCGGGAGCTACGAGCAGTACTTC
J: TRBJ2-2; D: TRBD2; V: TRBV7-9; length: 17; size: .; CDR3: CASSFRLAGVTTGELFF; DNA: TGTGCCAGCAGCTTTCGACTAGCGGGAGTCACCACCGGGGAGCTGTTTTTT
J: TRBJ2-7; D: .; V: TRBV12-3/TRBV12-4; length: 13; size: .; CDR3: CASSLFRGGEQYF; DNA: TGTGCCAGCAGTTTATTCAGGGGAGGCGAGCAGTACTTC
J: TRBJ1-5; D: .; V: TRBV2; length: 14; size: .; CDR3: CASSGSSPNQPQHF; DNA: TGTGCCAGCAGTGGGAGCAGCCCCAATCAGCCCCAGCATTTT
J: TRBJ2-5; D: TRBD1; V: TRBV6-5; length: 14; size: few; CDR3: CASSFLDRGETQYF; DNA: TGTGCCAGCAGTTTCTTGGACAGGGGAGAGACCCAGTACTTC
J: TRBJ2-2; D: .; V: TRBV11-3; length: 15; size: .; CDR3: CASSPNPRVGGELFF; DNA: TGTGCCAGCAGCCCAAACCCCAGGGTAGGCGGGGAGCTGTTTTTT
J: TRBJ1-2; D: .; V: TRBV7-2; length: 13; size: .; CDR3: CASSWTRDYGYTF; DNA: TGTGCCAGCAGCTGGACACGGGACTATGGCTACACCTTC
J: TRBJ1-5; D: TRBD1; V: TRBV15; length: 15; size: .; CDR3: CATSSDRGDNQPQHF; DNA: TGTGCCACCAGCAGTGACAGGGGGGACAATCAGCCCCAGCATTTT
J: TRBJ2-5; D: .; V: TRBV5-5; length: 15; size: .; CDR3: CASSFGPQARETQYF; DNA: TGTGCCAGCAGCTTCGGGCCCCAGGCAAGGGAGACCCAGTACTTC
J: TRBJ2-1; D: TRBD2; V: TRBV7-3; length: 19; size: .; CDR3: CASSLTGTSGRGSYNEQFF; DNA: TGTGCCAGCAGCTTAACAGGAACTAGCGGGAGGGGATCCTACAATGAGCAGTTCTTC
J: TRBJ2-3; D: TRBD2; V: TRBV29-1; length: 18; size: .; CDR3: CSVHGLAGGGGSTDTQYF; DNA: TGCAGCGTACATGGACTAGCGGGAGGCGGTGGCAGCACAGATACGCAGTATTTT